This T cell receptor beta chain is from a study of tumor-infiltrating lymphocytes in primary liver carcinoma. Looking at the study overall: Donors had hepatocellular carcinoma or combined HCC and intrahepatic cholangiocarcinoma. Tumor staging was T1-T3 N0M0; sizes spanned about 4.2 to 11 cm across.

Unsorted whole blood yielded the blood RNA, and germline DNA was also extracted. Chronic HBV infection, untreated so far, was present in the patients. Production of TCR beta cDNA used about 500 ng total RNA together with a constant-region primer. Employing slightly modified ARM-PCR, three nested multiplex PCR rounds were run, and these gave rise to the TCR beta libraries. The opening two PCR rounds, about 10 cycles each, paired TRBV1-TRBV30 forward primers with a C-beta reverse primer. TCRdb ran MiXCR on the multiplex PCR reads and lists one entry per CDR3 protein. The sample includes around 210,000 distinct CDR3 sequences, less than 65% of them seen just once. CDR1 is KGHSH, CDR2 LQKENI, per germline. The CDR3 extends over 14 amino acids. The J segment lost 5 bases and the V segment lost 1 base, leaving 1 base of the junction unmatched. This clonotype was counted a few times.

The chain is built from TRBV18 and TRBJ2-1; 8 bases are shared with TRBD2. This TCR derives from a woman aged 55-70 years with primary liver carcinoma and hepatitis B virus infection. The sequenced sample was peripheral blood. The CDR3 protein is CASSPLAGNNEQFF. In nucleotides, the CDR3 is TGTGCCAGCTCACCACTAGCGGGAAACAATGAGCAGTTCTTC.